This T cell receptor (beta chain) comes out of a study of blood T cell repertoires in COVID-19. Overall study: COVID-19 samples collected from the United States, Italy and Spain covered acute and convalescent phases. The analysed material was cDNA or gDNA that came from T cells, B-cell-depleted T cells, or PBMCs.

Original handling: Reference gene primer amplification gave estimated nucleated cell counts. Sequenced by immunoSEQ multiplex PCR; TCRdb stores in-frame clones only, minus some. V and J calls and clone size are as listed in that table; D and trimming were resolved from the DNA. The repertoire holds over 20,000 clones, with more than 70% as singletons. V gave up 6 bases and J gave up 0 bases, with 12 bases separating them. The CDR3 has 15 amino acids. Germline-derived CDR1 and CDR2 are MNHEY and SVGAGI. The sequencing input was peripheral blood. The clonotype was recovered from a human donor in a cohort sampled during active COVID-19. This chain uses TRBV6-5 with TRBJ2-1, with a tentative D call TRBD1 (5 bases). CDR3 DNA sequence: TGTGCCAGCAGGCCCAGGGCGCCCTCCTACAATGAGCAGTTCTTC. The encoded protein is CASRPRAPSYNEQFF.